A single sample is the source of the 21 T cell receptor beta chains below, sequenced in a study of blood T cells in healthy people across ages. Next came a second PCR, run for roughly 6 to 11 cycles, which used a sample-barcoded 5' primer along with a J-beta primer mix. Each CDR3 protein gets one entry after TCRdb re-called the 5' RACE reads with MiXCR. The data contain some 560,000 distinct CDR3 sequences, roughly a quarter of them seen just once; the ten biggest clones take up 3.6%. These data also featured in a second study, about T cells of mothers and their children.

Sequenced input: blood. These receptor sequences come from a boy between 2 and 10 years old in good health.

There are a few counts of this clonotype. The CDR3 loop is CASRVRDQREDAFF. CDR3 DNA: TGTGCCAGTAGGGTCCGGGACCAGAGGGAGGATGCTTTCTTT. The chain links TRBV19 to TRBJ1-1; TRBD1 is a possible D gene (5 bases). Trimming shortened V by 6 bases and J by 11 bases, and 22 bases separated the two germline ends. From germline, CDR1 is LNHDA and CDR2 SQIVND (reference sequence). CDR3 length: 14 residues. The entire variable domain, with the rest obtained from reference TRBV19 and TRBJ1-1, is as follows: DGGITQSPKYLFRKEGQNVTLSCEQNLNHDAMYWYRQDPGQGLRLIYYSQIVNDFQKGDIAEGYSVSREKKESFPLTVTSAQKNPTAFYLCASRVRDQREDAFFGQGTRLTVV.

J is TRBJ2-3 and V is TRBV5-1; D remains ambiguous. CDR3 size: 16 residues. The ends were cut back, 2 bases at V and 1 base at J, with 14 bases in the middle. Germline assignment: CDR1 SGHRS and CDR2 YFSETQ. CDR3 sequence reads: CASSFATRSGTDTQYF. The CDR3 DNA sequence: TGCGCCAGCAGCTTTGCGACAAGATCGGGCACAGATACGCAGTATTTT. Together with reference TRBV5-1 and TRBJ2-3, the CDR3 gives the full variable domain: KAGVTQTPRYLIKTRGQQVTLSCSPISGHRSVSWYQQTPGQGLQFLFEYFSETQRNKGNFPGRFSGRQFSNSRSEMNVSTLELGDSALYLCASSFATRSGTDTQYFGPGTRLTVL.

This chain connects TRBV6-6 to TRBJ1-4; D might be TRBD1 (5 bases). V dropped 10 bases and J dropped 7 bases, with 16 bases sitting between them. Germline loops: CDR1 MNHNY, CDR2 SVGAGI (reference sequence). This CDR3 region has 13 residues. The CDR3 bases are TGTGCCACCGAGGGGTGGTGGAGTGAAAAACTGTTTTTT. This codes for CATEGWWSEKLFF.

The gene calls are TRBV7-8 and TRBJ2-5; 7 bases align to TRBD1. This CDR3 has 14 residues. Germline V gene sequence: CDR1 SGHVS, CDR2 FQNEAQ. The J segment lost 4 bases and the V segment lost 5 bases, leaving 7 bases of the junction unmatched. The CDR3, as DNA: TGTGCCAGCAGCATCTCGACAGGGTTAGAGACCCAGTACTTC. Residues: CASSISTGLETQYF.

Only a few counts were recorded for this clonotype. The V call is TRBV15, the J call TRBJ2-5; 13 nucleotides align to TRBD2. Matching the DNA end better, TRBJ2-7 makes the J call doubtful. The CDR3 has 16 amino acids. Germline V lookup: CDR1 LNHNV, CDR2 YYDKDF (reference sequence). As DNA, the CDR3 is TGTGCCACCAGCACTCGACCCGGACTAGCGGGGGTCGAGCAGTACTTC. Residues: CATSTRPGLAGVEQYF.

This chain joins TRBV6-7 and TRBJ2-1; D is ambiguous. TRBV6-7 is annotated as an ORF whose role is uncertain. V lost 4 bases and J 0 bases, leaving 13 bases between the germline ends. The CDR3 has 16 amino acids. The CDR3 DNA reads as TGTGCCAGCAGTTCTACCATCCCGAGCTCCTACAATGAGCAGTTCTTC. Its protein product is CASSSTIPSSYNEQFF.

The chain links TRBV7-9 to TRBJ2-5; tentative D call: TRBD1 (6 bases). The germline V gene encodes CDR1 SEHNR and CDR2 FQNEAQ (reference sequence). V lost 7 bases and J lost 5, with 14 bases in between. The CDR3 runs to 13 residues. CDR3 residues: CASKNRQAETQYF. CDR3 nucleotides: TGTGCCAGCAAGAATCGACAGGCGGAGACCCAGTACTTC.

The chain joins TRBV14 to TRBJ1-1; TRBD1 might be the D (5 bases). There are 11 residues in the CDR3. Trimming removed 6 bases at V and 10 bases at J, with 12 bases between. CDR1 is SGHDN, CDR2 FVKESK, per germline. The CDR3 coding sequence is TGTGCCAGCAGGCTCCGGGACTCAGCTTTCTTT. It specifies CASRLRDSAFF.

This clonotype has just one count. This sequence joins TRBV12-3 or TRBV12-4 and TRBJ2-5; 8 nucleotides align to TRBD1. The ends lost 7 bases at V and 3 bases at J; junction bases unmatched: 7. The CDR3 length is 14 residues. CDR3 amino acids: CASTQTGVEETQYF. The CDR3 DNA reads as TGTGCCAGCACCCAGACAGGGGTGGAAGAGACCCAGTACTTC.

The V gene is TRBV7-9, the J gene TRBJ2-5; D unclear. The CDR3 is 12 amino acids. Germline CDR1 SEHNR, CDR2 FQNEAQ (reference sequence). Deletions cut 1 base from V and 5 bases from J, with 5 bases between. The CDR3 reads CASSLDFETQYF. CDR3 nucleotide sequence: TGTGCCAGCAGCTTAGACTTCGAGACCCAGTACTTC.

This clonotype was counted between two and nine times. This chain connects TRBV5-1 to TRBJ1-1; D is uncertain. This CDR3 comprises 14 residues. CDR1 and CDR2 (germline): SGHRS, YFSETQ. Deletions cut 3 bases from V and 1 base from J, with 10 bases between. The CDR3 sequence is CASSSGPANTEAFF. CDR3 coding DNA: TGCGCCAGCAGCTCCGGACCGGCGAACACTGAAGCTTTCTTT.

This chain connects TRBV12-5 to TRBJ2-7; no definite D call. CDR1 and CDR2 from the germline V gene are LGHNT and FRNRAP. The CDR3 contains 11 residues. Deletions cut 7 bases from V and 2 bases from J, with 6 bases between. In DNA, the CDR3 is TGTGCTAGTGCACAGACCTACGAGCAGTACTTC. Translating gives CASAQTYEQYF.

This clonotype was seen once. For the CDR3, the DNA is TGTGCCAGCAGCCCAGCAGGGGGGCAGGGAGATACGCAGTATTTT. The encoded protein is CASSPAGGQGDTQYF. This chain links TRBV7-2 with TRBJ2-3, with a possible D match to TRBD1 (7 bases). Trimming removed 5 bases at V and 5 bases at J, with 17 bases between. The CDR3 is made up of 15 amino acids. CDR1 is SGHTA and CDR2 is FQGNSA in the germline V gene.

V is TRBV5-1 and J is TRBJ2-5; TRBD2 is a possible D gene (6 bases). Between the trimmed V and J ends, which lost 4 bases and 3 bases, there was a span of 19 bases. The CDR3 runs to 16 residues. CDR1 SGHRS and CDR2 YFSETQ come from the germline V gene. CDR3 in DNA: TGCGCCAGCAGCGGAGGAGGGACGAGGAGGGAAGAGACCCAGTACTTC. Translated: CASSGGGTRREETQYF.

The chain couples TRBV6-5 to TRBJ1-2; maybe TRBD1 (5 bases). V lost 0 bases, J lost 6 bases, and 11 bases lay in between. The CDR3 totals 14 residues. Germline CDR1 MNHEY, CDR2 SVGAGI. The CDR3 DNA reads TGTGCCAGCAGTTACTCTCCCAGGGATCATGGCTACACCTTC. It translates to CASSYSPRDHGYTF.

This clonotype was counted between two and nine times. This rearrangement joins TRBV3-1 to TRBJ2-5; D gene ambiguous. Deletions cut 4 bases from V and 6 bases from J, with 24 bases between. Germline lookup yields CDR1 LGHDT and CDR2 YNNKEL (reference sequence). The CDR3 loop spans 17 amino acids. CDR3 nucleotide sequence: TGTGCCAGCAGCCCAATCCGGACCGCCCTTTTCGTAAAGACCCAGTACTTC. This gives the protein CASSPIRTALFVKTQYF.

For this clonotype: The junction shows a germline mismatch at one end, possibly a read error. This chain links TRBV11-2 with TRBJ2-1; D is possibly TRBD2 (5 bases). The CDR3 contains 12 residues. Per germline, CDR1 SGHAT and CDR2 FQNNGV. CDR3 sequence reads: CAGSLLDNEQFF. The CDR3 coding sequence is TGTGCCGGCAGCTTACTAGACAATGAGCAGTTCTTC.

The genes are TRBV20-1 and TRBJ1-2; a weak D match, TRBD1 (6 bases). The CDR3 totals 15 residues. Germline V gene sequence: CDR1 DFQATT, CDR2 SNEGSKA (reference sequence). With 3 bases removed from V and 4 bases from J, the gap between germline ends came to 18 bases. Here the CDR3 DNA reads TGCAGTGCTAGGGATACAGGGCGAGTAGGCTATGGCTACACCTTC. This encodes CSARDTGRVGYGYTF.

The chain recombines TRBV2 with TRBJ2-3; the D is unclear. This CDR3 is built from 13 residues. V shed 7 bases and J shed 2 bases, with 10 bases lying between them. Germline V gives CDR1 SNHLY, CDR2 FYNNEI. This chain's CDR3 is CASNNRFTDTQYF. The CDR3 DNA reads as TGTGCCAGCAATAACAGATTCACAGATACGCAGTATTTT.

This chain uses TRBV6-5 with TRBJ2-2, with unresolved D. The length of the CDR3 is 15 residues. Germline-derived CDR1 and CDR2 are MNHEY and SVGAGI. Deletions cut 2 bases from V and 4 bases from J, with 11 bases between. In nucleotides, the CDR3 is TGTGCCAGCAGTTACATTGGCCGGTTCACCGGGGAGCTGTTTTTT. Translating gives CASSYIGRFTGELFF.

Many counts were recorded for this clonotype. This chain uses TRBV6-1 with TRBJ2-3; 11 bases fit TRBD2. This CDR3 has 15 amino acids. Germline loops: CDR1 MNHNS, CDR2 SASEGT. The ends lost 7 bases at V and 1 base at J; junction bases unmatched: 4. CDR3 bases: TGTGCCAGCAATTTACTAGCGGGAGGCACAGATACGCAGTATTTT. It specifies CASNLLAGGTDTQYF.